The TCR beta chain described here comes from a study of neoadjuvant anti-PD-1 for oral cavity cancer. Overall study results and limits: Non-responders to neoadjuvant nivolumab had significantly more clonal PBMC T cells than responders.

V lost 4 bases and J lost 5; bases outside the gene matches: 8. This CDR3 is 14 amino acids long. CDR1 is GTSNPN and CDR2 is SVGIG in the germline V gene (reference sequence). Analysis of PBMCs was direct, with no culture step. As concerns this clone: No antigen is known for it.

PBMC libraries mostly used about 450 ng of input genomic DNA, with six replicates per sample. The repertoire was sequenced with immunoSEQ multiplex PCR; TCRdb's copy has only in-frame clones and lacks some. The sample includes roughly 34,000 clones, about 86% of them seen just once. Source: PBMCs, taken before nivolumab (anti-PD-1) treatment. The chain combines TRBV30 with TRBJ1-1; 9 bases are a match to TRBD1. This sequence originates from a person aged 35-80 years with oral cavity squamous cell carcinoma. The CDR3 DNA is TGTGCCTGGACCGCGGGGACAGGGAGGACTGAAGCTTTCTTT. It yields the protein CAWTAGTGRTEAFF.